Following are 5 T cell receptor beta chains from one sample sequenced in a study of CD8 T cells in ankylosing spondylitis. Findings of the study overall: A motif in TCR beta, a set of 8 or 9 highly homologous variants, appeared characteristic of ankylosing spondylitis blood.

TCRdb used MiXCR to reprocess the 5' RACE reads, holding one entry per CDR3 protein. The table has almost 400,000 distinct CDR3 sequences, 20% to 25% seen once. The antigens of these receptors remain unknown. The sequenced material came from blood, either unsorted or a sorted T cell fraction (not recorded which). All receptors derive from a male donor with ankylosing spondylitis.

V is TRBV11-2 and J is TRBJ2-7; either TRBD1 or TRBD2 may supply D (6 bases each). CDR3 length: 16 amino acids. Per the germline V gene, CDR1 is SGHAT and CDR2 is FQNNGV. Trimming cost V 0 bases and J 5 bases, with 17 bases left between them. CDR3 sequence: CASSLDVQGWRDEQYF. The CDR3 DNA sequence: TGTGCCAGCAGCTTAGACGTACAGGGTTGGAGGGACGAGCAGTACTTC.

The chain combines TRBV20-1 with TRBJ2-5, with 7 bases fitting TRBD1. This CDR3 is built from 12 residues. Germline-derived CDR1 and CDR2 are DFQATT and SNEGSKA (reference sequence). With V trimmed by 6 bases and J by 5 bases, 6 bases remained unmatched. The CDR3 spells CSAGTVRETQYF. CDR3 in DNA: TGCAGTGCGGGGACAGTCCGTGAGACCCAGTACTTC.

The rearrangement uses TRBV7-2 and TRBJ1-2, with unresolved D. There are 13 residues in the CDR3. The V and J ends lost 5 bases and 6 bases respectively, with 13 bases between them. Germline V lookup: CDR1 SGHTA, CDR2 FQGNSA. In DNA form, the CDR3 reads TGTGCCAGCAGCCGAAGGCGGGGAGATGGCTACACCTTC. Protein: CASSRRRGDGYTF. The full variable domain, with the rest looked up from reference TRBV7-2 and TRBJ1-2, is GAGVSQSPSNKVTEKGKDVELRCDPISGHTALYWYRQSLGQGLEFLIYFQGNSAPDKSGLPSDRFSAERTGGSVSTLTIQRTQQEDSAVYLCASSRRRGDGYTFGSGTRLTVV.

The CDR3 sequence is CASSSVSGSLRSYEQYF. CDR3 nucleotide sequence: TGTGCCAGCAGCTCGGTTAGCGGGAGTCTTCGCTCCTACGAGCAGTACTTC. The chain links TRBV11-2 to TRBJ2-7; TRBD2 aligns across 9 bases. J was trimmed by 0 bases and V by 4 bases; bases with no gene match: 10. CDR3 size: 17 residues. Looked up from germline, CDR1 is SGHAT and CDR2 is FQNNGV.

This clonotype was seen a few times. The J gene is TRBJ2-1, the V gene TRBV20-1; 15 nucleotides line up with TRBD2. Germline assignment: CDR1 DFQATT and CDR2 SNEGSKA (reference sequence). The CDR3 sequence is 17 residues long. Trimming took 2 bases from V and 4 from J; bases not matched to a gene: 6. The CDR3 coding sequence is TGCAGTGCTAGACCCGGACTAGCGGGAGGGTATTACAATGAGCAGTTCTTC. Translating it yields CSARPGLAGGYYNEQFF.